The 24 T cell receptor beta chains listed next were all sequenced from one sample in a study of blood T cell repertoires in COVID-19. The table came from immunoSEQ multiplex PCR; TCRdb's copy has only in-frame clones and leaves some out. The sample has some 120,000 clones; less than 90% are singletons. Sequences were obtained from peripheral blood. The receptors originated from a woman of 80 years or more with acute or convalescent COVID-19.

Only one count was recorded for this clone. The rearrangement uses TRBV5-4 and TRBJ1-1; a possible D gene is TRBD1 (6 bases). Germline CDR1 is SGHNT and CDR2 is YYREEE (reference sequence). Trimming took 3 bases from V and 1 from J, leaving 10 bases between them. This CDR3 has 14 amino acids. The CDR3 region is CASSSRGSNTEAFF. In DNA form, the CDR3 reads TGTGCCAGCAGCTCTAGGGGGTCGAACACTGAAGCTTTCTTT.

The chain couples TRBV10-3 to TRBJ2-1; D is perhaps TRBD2 (6 bases). Trimming shortened V by 4 bases and J by 5 bases, and 12 bases separated the two germline ends. This CDR3 region has 14 residues. The germline V gene encodes CDR1 ENHRY and CDR2 SYGVKD. The CDR3 spells CAISGSGQNNEQFF. The DNA of the CDR3 is TGTGCCATCAGTGGCAGCGGGCAAAACAATGAGCAGTTCTTC.

The chain couples TRBV12-5 to TRBJ2-3; TRBD2 is a possible D gene (5 bases). Trimming removed 2 bases from V and 7 bases from J, with 13 bases in between. CDR1 and CDR2 (germline): LGHNT, FRNRAP. This CDR3 spans 14 amino acids. CDR3 nucleotide sequence: TGTGCTAGTGGTTTGCCATTCGGGGTATATACGCAGTATTTT. Protein: CASGLPFGVYTQYF.

CDR3 residues: CASSLGSRQPQHF. The CDR3 DNA follows: TGTGCCAGCAGCTTGGGCAGCCGGCAGCCCCAGCATTTT. This chain connects TRBV7-2 to TRBJ1-5; D is undetermined. The V gene's germline CDR1 is SGHTA and CDR2 FQGNSA. V dropped 3 bases and J dropped 7 bases, with 10 bases sitting between them. This CDR3 region has 13 residues. The whole variable domain, filled in from reference TRBV7-2 and TRBJ1-5, reads GAGVSQSPSNKVTEKGKDVELRCDPISGHTALYWYRQSLGQGLEFLIYFQGNSAPDKSGLPSDRFSAERTGGSVSTLTIQRTQQEDSAVYLCASSLGSRQPQHFGDGTRLSIL.

This clone was recorded once. The chain couples TRBV12-3 or TRBV12-4 to TRBJ1-2; D is unclear. The length of the CDR3 is 11 residues. Trimming stripped 8 bases from V and 1 base from J, with 5 bases between. This CDR3 is CASSSNYGYTF. CDR3 DNA: TGTGCCAGCTCTAGTAACTATGGCTACACCTTC.

The chain combines TRBV4-2 with TRBJ1-3, with a weak D call TRBD1 (6 bases). The germline CDR1 and CDR2 sequences are LGHNA and YNFKEQ. The V end was cut by 2 bases, the J end by 1 base, with 15 bases between. This CDR3 is built from 17 residues. The CDR3 here is CASSQPIKGVSGNTIYF. The CDR3 DNA sequence: TGTGCCAGCAGCCAACCCATAAAGGGGGTTTCTGGAAACACCATATATTTT.

The chain links TRBV14 to TRBJ1-1; TRBD1 matches 7 bases. The CDR3 sequence is 14 residues long. Germline V gene lookup returns CDR1 SGHDN and CDR2 FVKESK. Trimming took 8 bases from V and 1 from J; bases not matched to a gene: 7. In DNA, the CDR3 is TGTGCCAGCCAGGGGGGAGGATGGAACACTGAAGCTTTCTTT. Protein: CASQGGGWNTEAFF.

The chain uses TRBV24-1 and TRBJ2-7; the D gene is possibly TRBD1 (6 bases). CDR3 size: 14 residues. Trimming removed 8 bases from V and 1 base from J, with 14 bases in between. Germline V gene sequence: CDR1 KGHDR, CDR2 SFDVKD. The CDR3 DNA is TGTGCCACCAACCTACAGGGAGAATCCTACGAGCAGTACGTC. This encodes CATNLQGESYEQYV.

The J gene is TRBJ1-6, the V gene TRBV6-5; possibly TRBD1 for D (5 bases). The CDR3 runs to 14 residues. V was cut by 6 bases and J by 5 bases, with 11 bases left in between. Per the germline V gene, CDR1 is MNHEY and CDR2 is SVGAGI. CDR3 coding DNA: TGTGCCAGCAGAGGGGAATGGAATAATTCACCCCTCCACTTT. Its translation: CASRGEWNNSPLHF.

This clone was picked up one time. This rearrangement joins TRBV18 to TRBJ1-4; 9 positions match TRBD1. V shed 4 bases and J 4 bases; nucleotides not matched to a gene: 4. The V gene's germline CDR1 is KGHSH and CDR2 LQKENI. The CDR3 has 15 amino acids. The CDR3 nucleotides are TGTGCCAGCTCACTTACAGGGGGCTTTAATGAAAAACTGTTTTTT. It is translated as CASSLTGGFNEKLFF. Full variable domain (rest looked up from reference TRBV18 and TRBJ1-4): NAGVMQNPRHLVRRRGQEARLRCSPMKGHSHVYWYRQLPEEGLKFMVYLQKENIIDESGMPKERFSAEFPKEGPSILRIQQVVRGDSAAYFCASSLTGGFNEKLFFGSGTQLSVL.

This chain links TRBV11-2 with TRBJ1-2; D not resolved. The CDR3 covers 15 residues. CDR1 SGHAT and CDR2 FQNNGV come from the germline V gene. Trimming pared 5 bases from V and 6 bases from J, leaving 19 bases between. CDR3 region: CASSTRLRQRNGYTF. The DNA of the CDR3 is TGTGCCAGCAGCACTAGGTTGCGGCAGCGTAATGGCTACACCTTC.

The chain combines TRBV28 with TRBJ1-2, with D perhaps matching TRBD1 (6 bases). There are 15 residues in the CDR3. The V end lost 5 bases, the J end lost 4 bases, and 17 bases lay between the germline ends. In germline, CDR1 is MDHEN, CDR2 SYDVKM. CDR3 in DNA: TGTGCCAGCAGTCTCCCGGACAGAGAAATCTATGGCTACACCTTC. Translating gives CASSLPDREIYGYTF.

The rearrangement joins TRBV18 to TRBJ2-7; 8 bases align to TRBD2. Looked up from germline, CDR1 is KGHSH and CDR2 is LQKENI. V was pared by 6 bases and J by 0 bases, with 4 bases of the junction left unmatched. This CDR3 region has 14 residues. CDR3 sequence reads: CASSGGAGSYEQYV. The CDR3 DNA reads as TGTGCCAGCTCCGGGGGGGCCGGCTCCTACGAGCAGTACGTC.

The chain recombines TRBV25-1 with TRBJ1-3; no firm D call. CDR3 length: 15 residues. V was pared by 8 bases and J by 0 bases, with 14 bases between. Germline CDR1 MGHDK, CDR2 SYGVNS. In nucleotides, the CDR3 is TGTGCCAGCTCACGGGGAGCCAGCTCTGGAAACACCATATATTTT. This sequence encodes CASSRGASSGNTIYF.

V gene TRBV4-1 combines with J gene TRBJ1-2, with 12 bases identical to TRBD1. V lost 4 bases and J lost 8; bases outside the gene matches: 5. Germline V gene sequence: CDR1 MGHRA, CDR2 YSYEKL. CDR3 size: 14 residues. This CDR3 reads CASSRIGTGGGYTF. The DNA for the CDR3 is TGCGCCAGCAGCCGCATAGGGACAGGGGGCGGCTACACCTTC.

The rearrangement uses TRBV9 and TRBJ1-5; a possible D gene is TRBD1 (6 bases). Germline loops: CDR1 SGDLS, CDR2 YYNGEE. The CDR3 contains 14 residues. Trimming removed 4 bases at V and 3 bases at J, with 11 bases between. This CDR3 is CASSLRDINQPQHF. The CDR3 coding sequence is TGTGCCAGCAGCCTTCGGGACATCAATCAGCCCCAGCATTTT.

The chain joins TRBV6-1 to TRBJ2-2; D remains unclear. In germline, CDR1 is MNHNS, CDR2 SASEGT. Trimming shortened V by 1 base and J by 5 bases, and 5 bases separated the two germline ends. The CDR3 loop spans 13 amino acids. CDR3: CASSEGRTGELFF. CDR3 coding DNA: TGTGCCAGCAGTGAAGGGAGAACCGGGGAGCTGTTTTTT.

The V and J genes are TRBV19 and TRBJ2-2, with D perhaps TRBD1 (6 bases). Germline CDR1 LNHDA, CDR2 SQIVND (reference sequence). This CDR3 has 15 residues. Trimming removed 4 bases at V and 4 bases at J, with 13 bases between. This CDR3 reads CASSRERGGTGELFF. As DNA, the CDR3 is TGTGCCAGTAGTAGGGAAAGAGGGGGCACCGGGGAGCTGTTTTTT.

The V gene is TRBV3-1 (or the pseudogene TRBV3-2), the J gene TRBJ1-1, with D hard to call. This CDR3 spans 15 amino acids. CDR1 and CDR2 (germline): LGHDT, YNNKEL (reference sequence). The V end lost 5 bases, the J end lost 5 bases, and 18 bases lay between the germline ends. The chain's CDR3 is CASSSGVGGRTEAFF. Written as DNA, the CDR3 is TGTGCCAGCAGCAGTGGAGTGGGAGGACGAACTGAAGCTTTCTTT.

In regard to this clone: At one of its ends the junction is not consistent with the germline gene, which may arise from a read error. The chain couples TRBV3-1 (or the pseudogene TRBV3-2) to TRBJ1-1, with 8 bases fitting TRBD1. CDR3 length: 15 amino acids. Germline V gene lookup returns CDR1 LGHDT and CDR2 YNNKEL (reference sequence). As DNA, the CDR3 is TGTGCCAGCAGCCACTACCGGGACAGGAACTCTGAAGCTTTCTTT. Protein product: CASSHYRDRNSEAFF.

The rearrangement links TRBV5-1 to TRBJ1-6, with D unclear. Germline CDR1 reads SGHRS; CDR2 reads YFSETQ. V gave up 5 bases and J gave up 6 bases, with 15 bases separating them. The CDR3 loop spans 15 amino acids. The CDR3, as DNA: TGCGCCAGCAGGATTTCGGCACAGAGTAATTCACCCCTCCACTTT. It codes for CASRISAQSNSPLHF.

The chain links TRBV5-4 to TRBJ2-3; 8 bases align to TRBD2. In germline, CDR1 is SGHNT, CDR2 YYREEE (reference sequence). V was pared by 1 base and J by 9 bases, with 7 bases of the junction left unmatched. The CDR3 has 14 residues. The CDR3 DNA is TGTGCCAGCAGCTTGCCCTCGGGGGGGGAGACGCAGTATTTT. As protein: CASSLPSGGETQYF. Combining the CDR3 with reference TRBV5-4 and TRBJ2-3 gives the whole variable domain ETGVTQSPTHLIKTRGQQVTLRCSSQSGHNTVSWYQQALGQGPQFIFQYYREEENGRGNFPPRFSGLQFPNYSSELNVNALELDDSALYLCASSLPSGGETQYFGPGTRLTVL.

The rearrangement uses TRBV6-5 and TRBJ2-3; TRBD1 aligns across 8 bases. CDR1 MNHEY and CDR2 SVGAGI come from the germline V gene. V trimming: 7 bases; J trimming: 7 bases; junction bases outside the gene matches: 10. The CDR3 runs to 14 residues. This CDR3 reads CASTADREAHTQYF. The CDR3 DNA follows: TGTGCCAGCACCGCGGACAGGGAGGCCCATACGCAGTATTTT.

The chain employs TRBV6-2 or TRBV6-3 and TRBJ2-2, with 10 bases fitting TRBD1. The trim removed 6 bases at V and 4 bases at J, leaving 5 bases unmatched. There are 15 residues in the CDR3. Germline CDR1 and CDR2: MNHEY and SVGEGT. In nucleotides, the CDR3 is TGTGCCAGCAGCCGGGACAGGGGTAGCACCGGGGAGCTGTTTTTT. As protein: CASSRDRGSTGELFF.